This passage covers 8 T cell receptor beta chains from one sample sequenced in a study of T cell repertoires in cytomegalovirus infection (dated by TCRdb to between 2019 and 2020). These receptors are not linked to any known antigen. The sample was run on an Illumina HiSeq 1500. Starting from the raw public reads, TCRdb applied fastp trimming at Q25, assembled clones with MiXCR and retained in-frame beta chains. Here each entry gathers all rows of one CDR3 protein and keeps the most common genes and DNA. The sample table contains 650,000 to 900,000 distinct CDR3 sequences; only one count was recorded for about 31% of them. The top ten constitute 9.5% to 15% of the sample. The treatment or condition label here, explained by the study, means: in vitro stimulation with specific CMV peptide epitopes to enrich CMV-specific T cells. The sequencing here drew on cultured CD8+ T cells from PBMCs, taken from culture after CMV antigen stimulation. The source of these receptors is a human donor in good health (CMV status not recorded). Some clones in this sample may be carry-over from other donors' samples.

About this clonotype itself: Given a much more abundant clone one base away, this may be a read error. The genes are TRBV7-8 and TRBJ2-5; D may correspond to TRBD1 or TRBD2 (5 bases each). Germline loops: CDR1 SGHVS, CDR2 FQNEAQ. CDR3 length: 13 amino acids. The CDR3 reads CVSSRGVRETQYF. The CDR3 DNA reads TGTGTCAGCAGCCGAGGGGTTCGGGAGACCCAGTACTTC.

This clonotype was counted many times. V is TRBV6-2 or TRBV6-3 and J is TRBJ2-7, with 7 positions matching TRBD1. The V segment lost 3 bases and the J segment 0 bases; nucleotides outside the gene matches: 8. CDR1 and CDR2 from the germline V gene are MNHEY and SVGEGT. The CDR3 loop spans 16 amino acids. In nucleotides, the CDR3 is TGTGCCAGCAGTTATGACCGGGGACAGAACTCCTACGAGCAGTACGTC. Translated, it gives CASSYDRGQNSYEQYV.

This clonotype showed up many times. The chain is built from TRBV4-1 and TRBJ1-4; TRBD1 matches at 7 bases. The CDR3 runs to 17 residues. CDR1 MGHRA and CDR2 YSYEKL come from the germline V gene. V was pared by 3 bases and J by 0 bases, with 7 bases of the junction left unmatched. The CDR3 DNA follows: TGCGCCAGCAGCCATCCTCGGACAGGAGCAACTAATGAAAAACTGTTTTTT. It specifies CASSHPRTGATNEKLFF.

This rearrangement joins TRBV10-3 to TRBJ1-1; 7 bases map to TRBD1. V trimming: 6 bases; J trimming: 7 bases; junction bases outside the gene matches: 2. The germline V gene has CDR1 ENHRY and CDR2 SYGVKD. The CDR3 length is 11 residues. CDR3 protein: CAIRGQLEAFF. The CDR3 nucleotides read TGTGCCATCAGGGGACAGCTTGAAGCTTTCTTT.

V usage is TRBV7-9 and J usage is TRBJ2-1; no firm D call. Germline loops: CDR1 SEHNR, CDR2 FQNEAQ (reference sequence). The CDR3 runs to 11 residues. The germline V and J ends were trimmed by 1 base and 10 bases, with 5 bases remaining between them. Here the CDR3 DNA reads TGTGCCAGCAGCTTAGACGAAGAGCAGTTCTTC. This encodes CASSLDEEQFF.

This clonotype has a handful of counts. CDR3 region: CALRLTGTSGEQFF. The CDR3 coding sequence is TGTGCCCTTCGATTAACCGGGACTAGCGGTGAGCAGTTCTTC. The V call is TRBV2, the J call TRBJ2-1; 11 bases line up with TRBD2. The V segment lost 11 bases and the J segment 9 bases; nucleotides outside the gene matches: 12. The CDR3 has 14 residues. Germline V gene lookup returns CDR1 SNHLY and CDR2 FYNNEI.

The CDR3 coding sequence is TGCGCCAGCAGCCAAGGAGCACTTGGCGGGGAGCTGTTTTTT. Its protein product is CASSQGALGGELFF. The chain has TRBV4-3 and TRBJ2-2, with D hard to call. The germline gives CDR1 LGHNA, CDR2 YSLEER. V was pared by 1 base and J by 7 bases, with 10 bases between. This CDR3 spans 14 amino acids.

This clonotype was picked up a small number of times. Here the CDR3 reads CASIPGGHTEAFF. Written as DNA, the CDR3 is TGTGCCAGCATTCCCGGGGGGCACACTGAAGCTTTCTTT. The chain employs TRBV27 and TRBJ1-1; tentative D call: TRBD1 (6 bases). This CDR3 is built from 13 residues. The V gene lost 7 bases and the J gene lost 3 bases, with 12 bases spanning the gap. CDR1 MNHEY and CDR2 SMNVEV come from the germline V gene (reference sequence).